This TCR beta chain originates from a study of blood T cell repertoires in COVID-19. Study-wide background: Sites across the United States, Italy and Spain contributed samples from acute and convalescent COVID-19.

Germline V gene sequence: CDR1 SGHNT, CDR2 YYREEE (reference sequence). The V end was cut by 4 bases, the J end by 7 bases, with 17 bases between. The CDR3 has 15 amino acids. In the study's own analysis: Amplified reference gene primers provided the basis for estimating nucleated cell counts. TCRdb's table, derived via immunoSEQ multiplex PCR, lists solely in-frame clones and lacks some. V, J and clone size derive from that table, while D and trimming were established from the DNA sequence. In the table there are under 95,000 clones, around 87% of which are singletons. This chain connects TRBV5-4 to TRBJ1-4; no definite D call. Sequenced input: peripheral blood. The receptor was isolated from a human donor with acute or convalescent COVID-19. The donor label of this sample is uncertain. The CDR3 DNA reads TGTGCCAGCAGCGGGAGAGGATCCTCTGGTGAAAAACTGTTTTTT. Translating gives CASSGRGSSGEKLFF.